This is a list of T cell receptor beta chains from one sample in a study of T cell responses to AZD1222 COVID-19 vaccine. The method was immunoSEQ multiplex PCR; TCRdb's version includes in-frame clones alone and lacks a portion of them. Counted here are roughly 70,000 clones, around 79% occurring once; the ten biggest clones make up over 20%. The sequenced sample was peripheral blood, obtained on day 0 of MenACWY control vaccination. The receptors were gathered from an adult in good health. CDR3s include the opening cysteine and the closing phenylalanine or tryptophan. The D gene is left open where the match is weak. Only some rows state a clone size, as once, few, many or a class for expanded clones.

D gene	J gene	clone size	V gene	CDR3 DNA	CDR3 protein
-	TRBJ1-2	-	TRBV24-1	TGTGCCACCAGTCGGGGTGGCTACACCTTC	CATSRGGYTF
-	TRBJ1-1	-	TRBV2	TGTGCCAGCAGACCCGGACAGCCGAACACTGAAGCTTTCTTT	CASRPGQPNTEAFF
-	TRBJ2-7	-	TRBV7-9	TGTGCCAGCAGCTTAGCCGGACTTCGGGAGCAGTACTTC	CASSLAGLREQYF
-	TRBJ1-2	-	TRBV6-5	TGTGCCAGCAGGGGGGATGGCTACACCTTC	CASRGDGYTF
-	TRBJ1-1	-	TRBV18	TGTGCCAGCTCACCTATGCGGGGGTCGGGGACTGAAGCTTTCTTT	CASSPMRGSGTEAFF
-	TRBJ1-1	few	TRBV5-5	TGTGCCAGCAGCTTGAACACTGAAGCTTTCTTT	CASSLNTEAFF
TRBD1	TRBJ1-1	once	TRBV28	TGTGCCAGCAGTCCCCCTCAGGGGGCCGTGTCTGAAGCTTTCTTT	CASSPPQGAVSEAFF
-	TRBJ1-2	-	TRBV28	TGTGCCAGCAGTAACTCTCCGCGGGGTCTGGACTATGGCTACACCTTC	CASSNSPRGLDYGYTF
TRBD1	TRBJ2-7	-	TRBV29-1	TGCAGCGCACGGGACAGCTCCTACGAGCAGTACTTC	CSARDSSYEQYF
TRBD2	TRBJ2-1	-	TRBV6-5	TGTGCCAGCAGTTACAGGCGGGGGGGTTTTGAGCAGTTCTTC	CASSYRRGGFEQFF
-	TRBJ2-4	-	TRBV18	TGTGCCAGCTCACCAGGAAGATCAAAAAACATTCAGTACTTC	CASSPGRSKNIQYF
-	TRBJ2-2	-	TRBV6-1	TGTGCCAGCAGTGAAGCGATGGGGGAAACCGGGGAGCTGTTTTTT	CASSEAMGETGELFF
-	TRBJ1-4	-	TRBV27	TGTGCCAGTGCTGAGCCCCCAACTAATGAAAAACTGTTTTTT	CASAEPPTNEKLFF
-	TRBJ2-3	few	TRBV29-1	TGCAGCGTTGAAGATGGGGGACCCAACACAGATACGCAGTATTTT	CSVEDGGPNTDTQYF
-	TRBJ2-2	-	TRBV4-1	TGCGCCAGCAGCCACGGACAGACCACCGGGGAGCTGTTTTTT	CASSHGQTTGELFF
TRBD1	TRBJ1-2	-	TRBV19	TGTGCCAGTAGTATAGATTTTCTTCCGGGACAGCCGATCTATGGCTACACCTTC	CASSIDFLPGQPIYGYTF
-	TRBJ1-2	-	TRBV30	TGTGCCTGGAACATGATGTTGGGTTCCTATGGCTACACCTTC	CAWNMMLGSYGYTF
-	TRBJ1-1	-	TRBV19	TGTGCCAGTAGTACACCGGGAGTAAAACCTGAAGCTTTCTTT	CASSTPGVKPEAFF
-	TRBJ2-7	-	TRBV29-1	TGCAGCGTCTCCGAGGTTGGCGAGCAGTACTTC	CSVSEVGEQYF
-	TRBJ1-1	-	TRBV27	TGTGCCAGCAGTTTGCAGGGCCACCTTACGACTGAAGCTTTCTTT	CASSLQGHLTTEAFF
-	TRBJ2-1	-	TRBV19	TGTGCCAGTAGTTCCCCCTTAATGCCAGGATCCTACAATGAGCAGTTCTTC	CASSSPLMPGSYNEQFF
-	TRBJ2-7	-	TRBV20-1	TGCAGTGCTAGTGCCGGTTACGAGCAGTACTTC	CSASAGYEQYF
TRBD1	TRBJ1-1	-	TRBV7-8	TGTGCCAGCTTCAGTAACCCAGGACAGGGAACGGCTTTCTTT	CASFSNPGQGTAFF
-	TRBJ1-4	-	TRBV4-2	TGTGCCAGCAGCCCAGAGGGAGGAGGCGAAAAACTGTTTTTT	CASSPEGGGEKLFF
TRBD1	TRBJ2-3	-	TRBV6-5	TGTGCCAGCAGGCGGACAGGGACCGATACGCAGTATTTT	CASRRTGTDTQYF
-	TRBJ1-4	-	TRBV5-8	TGTGCCAGCAGCTTTGAGGTTTCAAATGAAAAACTGTTTTTT	CASSFEVSNEKLFF
-	TRBJ1-2	-	TRBV12-2	TGTGCAAGTCGCTCCTACCCTCAACACCTCACGGACGGCTACACCTTC	CASRSYPQHLTDGYTF
-	TRBJ1-2	-	TRBV27	TGTGCCAGCTCATCCGCGGGGCGGGTCTATGGCTACACCTTC	CASSSAGRVYGYTF
TRBD1	TRBJ2-3	-	TRBV28	TGTGCCAGCAGTTCCTCCGCCACCGGGACAGGCACAGATACGCAGTATTTT	CASSSSATGTGTDTQYF
TRBD1	TRBJ2-7	once	TRBV9	TGTGCCAGCAGCTCACAGGGGTCCTACGAGCAGTACTTC	CASSSQGSYEQYF
TRBD1	TRBJ2-7	many	TRBV27	TGTGCCAGCAGCCTAGGGGTGGGACAGGGCGAGCAGTACTTC	CASSLGVGQGEQYF
TRBD1	TRBJ2-3	-	TRBV6-5	TGTGCCGGCAAGGGGGCCGATACGCAGTATTTT	CAGKGADTQYF
-	TRBJ2-5	-	TRBV18	TGTGCCAGCTCACCGTCGCCCAGGGCCCAAGAGACCCAGTACTTC	CASSPSPRAQETQYF
TRBD1	TRBJ1-6	-	TRBV5-1	TGCGCCAGCAGCTTGGGGACAGGACCAAATTCACCCCTCCACTTT	CASSLGTGPNSPLHF
-	TRBJ1-2	-	TRBV7-9	TGTGCCAGCAGTATCGATCTACCCAACTATGGCTACACCTTC	CASSIDLPNYGYTF
-	TRBJ1-4	-	TRBV11-2	TGTGCCAGCGGGAACATTGGGGCCGAAAAACTGTTTTTT	CASGNIGAEKLFF
TRBD1	TRBJ1-1	-	TRBV5-1	TGCGCCAGCAGCTTGAGGACAGGGGTGACTGAAGCTTTCTTT	CASSLRTGVTEAFF
TRBD2	TRBJ2-3	-	TRBV2	TGTGCCAGCTGCGGGGGGGGGAGCACAGATACGCAGTATTTT	CASCGGGSTDTQYF
-	TRBJ1-3	once	TRBV5-6	TGTGCCAGCAGCGGGGGGGCGTTGGAATCTGGAAACACCATATATTTT	CASSGGALESGNTIYF
-	TRBJ2-1	-	TRBV18	TGTGCCAGCTATGGGGACAATGAGCAGTTCTTC	CASYGDNEQFF
-	TRBJ2-3	-	TRBV5-6	TGTGCCAGCAGCTTGGTGGTCGGTGATACGCAGTATTTT	CASSLVVGDTQYF
TRBD2	TRBJ2-1	-	TRBV6-2/TRBV6-3	TGTGCCAGCAGTTACTCCCCGGGGGGGGACTTTGAGCAGTTCTTC	CASSYSPGGDFEQFF
-	TRBJ2-1	-	TRBV18	TGTGCCAGCTCACAAAGCGGCAGGGCCTACAATGAGCAGTTCTTC	CASSQSGRAYNEQFF
-	TRBJ1-5	-	TRBV7-2	TGTGCCAGCAGCTTTTGGGGCAATCAGCCCCAGCATTTT	CASSFWGNQPQHF
-	TRBJ1-1	-	TRBV6-5	TGTGCCAGCAGTTCCCCACCTAACACTGAAGCTTTCTTT	CASSSPPNTEAFF
-	TRBJ2-7	-	TRBV5-1	TGCGCCAGCAGCCCGGACAGAGGGGGGCATGGGCAGTACTTC	CASSPDRGGHGQYF
-	TRBJ1-2	few	TRBV2	TGTGCCAGCAGTGATTCGGGGAATCGTGGCTACACCTTC	CASSDSGNRGYTF
-	TRBJ1-1	few	TRBV27	TGTGCCAGCAGTTCCAGGTTGGGGAACACTGAAGCTTTCTTT	CASSSRLGNTEAFF
-	TRBJ2-7	-	TRBV2	TGTGCCAGCAGCCTCTATAGGGAGCAGTACTTC	CASSLYREQYF
-	TRBJ2-5	few	TRBV7-2	TGTGCCAGCAGCTTAGGATATGGGACCCAGTACTTC	CASSLGYGTQYF
TRBD1	TRBJ1-4	-	TRBV7-9	TGTGCCAGCAGCATCGGGGACAGGGGGGATGAAAAACTGTTTTTT	CASSIGDRGDEKLFF